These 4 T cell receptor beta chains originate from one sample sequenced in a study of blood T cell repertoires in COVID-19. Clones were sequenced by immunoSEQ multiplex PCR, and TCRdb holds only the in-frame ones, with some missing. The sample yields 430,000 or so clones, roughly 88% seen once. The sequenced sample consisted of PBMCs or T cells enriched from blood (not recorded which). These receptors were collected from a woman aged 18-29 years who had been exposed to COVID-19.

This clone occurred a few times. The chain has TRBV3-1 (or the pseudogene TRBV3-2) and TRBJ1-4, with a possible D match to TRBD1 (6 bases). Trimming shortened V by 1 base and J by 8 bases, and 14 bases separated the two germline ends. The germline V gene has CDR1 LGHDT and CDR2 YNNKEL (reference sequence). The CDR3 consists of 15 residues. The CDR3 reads CASSQALGAGEKLFF. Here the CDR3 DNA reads TGTGCCAGCAGCCAAGCTTTGGGGGCTGGAGAAAAACTGTTTTTT.

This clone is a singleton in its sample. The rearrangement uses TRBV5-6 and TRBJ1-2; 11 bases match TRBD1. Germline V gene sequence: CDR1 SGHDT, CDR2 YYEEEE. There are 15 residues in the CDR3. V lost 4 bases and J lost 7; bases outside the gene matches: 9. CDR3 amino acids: CASSRRTGGFGGYTF. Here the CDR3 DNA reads TGTGCCAGCAGCCGCCGGACAGGGGGCTTTGGTGGCTACACCTTC.

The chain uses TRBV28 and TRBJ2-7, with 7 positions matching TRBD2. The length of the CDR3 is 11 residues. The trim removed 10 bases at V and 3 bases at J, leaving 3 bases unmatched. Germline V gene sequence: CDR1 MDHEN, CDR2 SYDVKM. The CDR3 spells CATLANYEQYF. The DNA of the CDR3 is TGTGCCACACTAGCGAACTACGAGCAGTACTTC. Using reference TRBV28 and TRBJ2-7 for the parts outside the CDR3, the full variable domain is DVKVTQSSRYLVKRTGEKVFLECVQDMDHENMFWYRQDPGLGLRLIYFSYDVKMKEKGDIPEGYSVSREKKERFSLILESASTNQTSMYLCATLANYEQYFGPGTRLTVT.

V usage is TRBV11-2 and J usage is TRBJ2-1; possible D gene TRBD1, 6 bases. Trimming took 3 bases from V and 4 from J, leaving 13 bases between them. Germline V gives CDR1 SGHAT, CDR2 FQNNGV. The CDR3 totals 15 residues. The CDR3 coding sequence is TGTGCCAGCAGCTTCGCGACAGGCGATTACAATGAGCAGTTCTTC. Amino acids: CASSFATGDYNEQFF.